A single sample is the source of the 3 T cell receptor beta chains below, sequenced in a study of blood T cell repertoires in COVID-19. The assay was immunoSEQ multiplex PCR, and TCRdb's table has in-frame clones only and misses some. This table holds roughly 120,000 clones, 70% to 90% found once. The material sequenced was peripheral blood. The receptors stem from a human donor in a cohort sampled during active COVID-19.

The gene calls are TRBV4-3 and TRBJ2-3; a weak D match, TRBD2 (6 bases). Germline CDR1 and CDR2: LGHNA and YSLEER. This CDR3 has 15 amino acids. V was cut by 2 bases and J by 0 bases, with 9 bases left in between. DNA for the CDR3: TGCGCCAGCAGCCAATTTAGCGGCAGCACAGATACGCAGTATTTT. Encoded protein: CASSQFSGSTDTQYF.

V usage is TRBV6-5 and J usage is TRBJ1-4, with a weak D call TRBD1 (5 bases). The length of the CDR3 is 14 residues. Deletions cut 6 bases from V and 2 bases from J, with 10 bases between. Per the germline V gene, CDR1 is MNHEY and CDR2 is SVGAGI. CDR3 protein: CASSIRQTNEKLFF. The CDR3 DNA is TGTGCCAGCAGCATCAGACAGACTAATGAAAAACTGTTTTTT.

The rearrangement uses TRBV29-1 and TRBJ2-1; 10 bases align to TRBD1. CDR1 is SQVTM and CDR2 is ANQGSEA in the germline V gene. Trimming cost V 3 bases and J 6 bases; bases outside gene matches: 8. The CDR3 has 15 amino acids. CDR3 residues: CSVDDGQGEFNEQFF. DNA for the CDR3: TGCAGCGTTGATGATGGACAGGGGGAATTCAATGAGCAGTTCTTC.